This T cell receptor beta chain appears in the sequencing data of a study of vaccination and CD4 T cells after COVID-19. Study at large: Sampling after COVID took place at a median of about 98 days (range 35 to 161) following diagnosis. Stimulation of the cells used overlapping spike peptide pools from SARS-CoV-2 and from the common cold coronaviruses HCoV-NL63, HCoV-OC43 and HCoV-229E.

Treatment noted: roughly 11-day PBMC culture with coronavirus spike peptide pools or control peptides (ViraFEST assay). Under the ViraFEST approach, antigen-specific T cells were expanded with peptide pools and TCRs subsequently sequenced. The junction had 11 bases not matched to a gene; V was cut back by 7 bases and J by 5 bases. The germline CDR1 and CDR2 sequences are MNHNS and SASEGT. The CDR3 totals 14 residues. Sequenced with the Oncomine TCR Beta short-read assay was DNA taken from cultured CD4+ T cells. TCRdb re-analysed the PCR reads in MiXCR, keeping a single row per CDR3 protein. The sample lists 9,000 to 15,000 distinct CDR3 sequences; about two thirds were seen once. Concerning this clonotype: Its antigen is unidentified.

The V and J genes are TRBV6-1 and TRBJ2-7; 7 bases map to TRBD1. The sample taken for sequencing was CD4+ T cells from blood, cultured in vitro. The source is a human donor who had recovered from COVID-19. Here the CDR3 DNA reads TGTGCCAGCACCGAAACAGGGGTAGGAAACGAGCAGTACTTC. It specifies CASTETGVGNEQYF.